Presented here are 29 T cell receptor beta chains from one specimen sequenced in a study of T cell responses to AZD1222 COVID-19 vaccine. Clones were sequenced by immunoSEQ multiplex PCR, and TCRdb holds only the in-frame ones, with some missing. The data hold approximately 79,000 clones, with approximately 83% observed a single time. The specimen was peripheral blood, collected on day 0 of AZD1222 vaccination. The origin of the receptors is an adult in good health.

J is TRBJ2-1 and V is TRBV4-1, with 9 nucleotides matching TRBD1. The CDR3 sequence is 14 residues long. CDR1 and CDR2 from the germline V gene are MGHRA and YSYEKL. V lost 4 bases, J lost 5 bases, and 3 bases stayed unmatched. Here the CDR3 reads CASSPRDRDNEQFF. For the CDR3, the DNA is TGCGCCAGCAGCCCCCGGGACAGGGACAATGAGCAGTTCTTC.

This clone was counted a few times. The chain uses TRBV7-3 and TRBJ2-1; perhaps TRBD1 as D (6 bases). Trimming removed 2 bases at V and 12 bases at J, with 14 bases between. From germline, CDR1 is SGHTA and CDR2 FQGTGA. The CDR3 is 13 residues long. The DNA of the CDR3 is TGTGCCAGCAGCTTACTTGGCACAGGGTGGCAGTTCTTC. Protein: CASSLLGTGWQFF. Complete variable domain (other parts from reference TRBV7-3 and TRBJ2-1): GAGVSQTPSNKVTEKGKYVELRCDPISGHTALYWYRQSLGQGPEFLIYFQGTGAADDSGLPNDRFFAVRPEGSVSTLKIQRTERGDSAVYLCASSLLGTGWQFFGPGTRLTVL.

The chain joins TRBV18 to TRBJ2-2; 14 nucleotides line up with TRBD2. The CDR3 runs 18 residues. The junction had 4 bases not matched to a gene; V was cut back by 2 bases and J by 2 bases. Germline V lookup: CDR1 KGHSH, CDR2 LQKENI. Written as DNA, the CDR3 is TGTGCCAGCTCACCAGGCGGGACTAGCGGGAGTAACACCGGGGAGCTGTTTTTT. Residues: CASSPGGTSGSNTGELFF.

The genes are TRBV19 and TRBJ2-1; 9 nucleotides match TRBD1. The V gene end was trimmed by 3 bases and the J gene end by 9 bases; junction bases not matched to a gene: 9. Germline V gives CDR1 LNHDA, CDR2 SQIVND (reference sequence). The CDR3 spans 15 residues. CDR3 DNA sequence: TGTGCCAGTAGTATTAGGACAGGGGAAAGGAGTGAGCAGTTCTTC. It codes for CASSIRTGERSEQFF.

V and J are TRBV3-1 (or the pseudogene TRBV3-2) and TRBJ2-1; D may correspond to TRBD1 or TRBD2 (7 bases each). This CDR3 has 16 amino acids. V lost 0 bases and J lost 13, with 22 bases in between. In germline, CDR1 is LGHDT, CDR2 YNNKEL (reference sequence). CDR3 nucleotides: TGTGCCAGCAGCCAAGAGGAGGGGGCACTAGCGCTACCTCAGTTCTTC. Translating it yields CASSQEEGALALPQFF.

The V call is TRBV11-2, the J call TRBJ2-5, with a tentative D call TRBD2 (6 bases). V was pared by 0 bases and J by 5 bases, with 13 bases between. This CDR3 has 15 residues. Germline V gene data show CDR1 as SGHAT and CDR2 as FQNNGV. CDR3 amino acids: CASSLDPVGGETQYF. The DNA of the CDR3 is TGTGCCAGCAGCTTAGATCCGGTTGGGGGGGAGACCCAGTACTTC.

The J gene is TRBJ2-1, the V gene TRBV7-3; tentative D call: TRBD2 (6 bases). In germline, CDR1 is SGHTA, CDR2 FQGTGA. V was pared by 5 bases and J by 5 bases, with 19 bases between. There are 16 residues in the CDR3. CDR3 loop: CASSPDAGRVHNEQFF. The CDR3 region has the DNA TGTGCCAGCAGCCCTGATGCGGGAAGGGTCCACAATGAGCAGTTCTTC.

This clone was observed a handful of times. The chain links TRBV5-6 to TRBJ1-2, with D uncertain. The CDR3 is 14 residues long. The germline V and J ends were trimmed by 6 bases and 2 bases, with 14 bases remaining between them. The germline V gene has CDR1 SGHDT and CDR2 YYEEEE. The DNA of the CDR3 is TGTGCCAGCACCCCGGTCTTGGGGAACTATGGCTACACCTTC. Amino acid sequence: CASTPVLGNYGYTF.

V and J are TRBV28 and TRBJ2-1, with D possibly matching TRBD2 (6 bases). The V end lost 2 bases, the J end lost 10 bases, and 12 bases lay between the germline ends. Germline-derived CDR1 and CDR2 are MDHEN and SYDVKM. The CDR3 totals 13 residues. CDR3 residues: CASSLGGTREQFF. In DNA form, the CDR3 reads TGTGCCAGCAGTTTAGGCGGGACCAGGGAGCAGTTCTTC. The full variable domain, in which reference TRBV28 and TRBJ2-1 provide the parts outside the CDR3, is DVKVTQSSRYLVKRTGEKVFLECVQDMDHENMFWYRQDPGLGLRLIYFSYDVKMKEKGDIPEGYSVSREKKERFSLILESASTNQTSMYLCASSLGGTREQFFGPGTRLTVL.

CDR3: CASSPGTGGNSNQPQHF. The CDR3 coding sequence is TGTGCCAGTAGTCCCGGGACAGGAGGAAATAGCAATCAGCCCCAGCATTTT. J is TRBJ1-5 and V is TRBV19; 8 nucleotides line up with TRBD1. The germline V gene has CDR1 LNHDA and CDR2 SQIVND (reference sequence). CDR3 length: 17 residues. After removal of 5 bases from V and 0 bases from J, the junction contained 9 bases not matched to a gene.

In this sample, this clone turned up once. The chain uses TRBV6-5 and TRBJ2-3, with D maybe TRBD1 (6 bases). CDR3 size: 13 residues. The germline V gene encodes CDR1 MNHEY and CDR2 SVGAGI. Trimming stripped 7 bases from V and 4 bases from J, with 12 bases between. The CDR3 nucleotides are TGTGCCAGCATTCCAACAGGGTCAGATACGCAGTATTTT. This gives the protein CASIPTGSDTQYF.

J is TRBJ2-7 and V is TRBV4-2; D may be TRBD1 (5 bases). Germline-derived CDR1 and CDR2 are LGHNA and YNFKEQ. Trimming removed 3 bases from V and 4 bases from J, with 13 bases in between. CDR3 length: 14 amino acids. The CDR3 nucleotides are TGTGCCAGCAGCCACTCCGACAGCAAATACGAGCAGTACTTC. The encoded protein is CASSHSDSKYEQYF.

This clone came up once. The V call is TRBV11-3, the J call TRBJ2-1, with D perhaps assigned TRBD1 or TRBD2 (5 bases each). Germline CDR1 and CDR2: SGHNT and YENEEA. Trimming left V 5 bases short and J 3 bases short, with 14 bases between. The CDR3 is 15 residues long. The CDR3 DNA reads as TGTGCCAGCAGCGAGGGACGGGGCGTCTACAATGAGCAGTTCTTC. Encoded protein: CASSEGRGVYNEQFF.

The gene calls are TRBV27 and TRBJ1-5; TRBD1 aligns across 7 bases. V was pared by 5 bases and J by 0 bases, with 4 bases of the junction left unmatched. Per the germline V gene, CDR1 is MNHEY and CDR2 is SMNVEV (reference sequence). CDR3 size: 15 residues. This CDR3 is CASSRDSYSNQPQHF. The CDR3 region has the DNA TGTGCCAGCAGTAGGGACAGTTATAGCAATCAGCCCCAGCATTTT.

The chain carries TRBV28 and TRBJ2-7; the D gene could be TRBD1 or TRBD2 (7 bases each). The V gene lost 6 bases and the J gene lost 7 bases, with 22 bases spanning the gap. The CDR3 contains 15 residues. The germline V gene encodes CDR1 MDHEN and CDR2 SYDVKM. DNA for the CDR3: TGTGCCAGCAGCTGGGGAGGGACAGCCGTTAAAGAGCAGTACTTC. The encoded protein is CASSWGGTAVKEQYF. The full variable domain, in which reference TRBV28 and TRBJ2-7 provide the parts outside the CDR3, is DVKVTQSSRYLVKRTGEKVFLECVQDMDHENMFWYRQDPGLGLRLIYFSYDVKMKEKGDIPEGYSVSREKKERFSLILESASTNQTSMYLCASSWGGTAVKEQYFGPGTRLTVT.

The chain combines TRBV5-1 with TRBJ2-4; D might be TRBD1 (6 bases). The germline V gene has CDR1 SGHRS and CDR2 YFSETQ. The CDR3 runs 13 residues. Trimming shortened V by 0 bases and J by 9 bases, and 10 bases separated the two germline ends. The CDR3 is CASSLDREGIQYF. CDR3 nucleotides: TGCGCCAGCAGCTTGGACAGGGAAGGCATTCAGTACTTC.

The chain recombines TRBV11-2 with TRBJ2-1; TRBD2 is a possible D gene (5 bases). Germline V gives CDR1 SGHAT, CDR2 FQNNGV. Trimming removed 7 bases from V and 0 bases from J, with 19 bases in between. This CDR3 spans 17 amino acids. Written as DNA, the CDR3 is TGTGCCAGCATCCCGTTGAGGGCCCGCCACTCCTACAATGAGCAGTTCTTC. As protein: CASIPLRARHSYNEQFF.

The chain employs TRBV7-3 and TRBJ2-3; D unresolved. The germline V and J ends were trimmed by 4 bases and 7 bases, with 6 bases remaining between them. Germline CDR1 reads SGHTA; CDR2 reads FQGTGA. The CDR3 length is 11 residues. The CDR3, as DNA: TGTGCCAGCAGCTCGATACATACGCAGTATTTT. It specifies CASSSIHTQYF.

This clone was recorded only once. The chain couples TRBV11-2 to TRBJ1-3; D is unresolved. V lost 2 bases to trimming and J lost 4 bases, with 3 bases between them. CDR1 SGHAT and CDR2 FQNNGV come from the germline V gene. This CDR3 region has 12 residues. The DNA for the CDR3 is TGTGCCAGCAGCTTAAGGGGAAACACCATATATTTT. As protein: CASSLRGNTIYF.

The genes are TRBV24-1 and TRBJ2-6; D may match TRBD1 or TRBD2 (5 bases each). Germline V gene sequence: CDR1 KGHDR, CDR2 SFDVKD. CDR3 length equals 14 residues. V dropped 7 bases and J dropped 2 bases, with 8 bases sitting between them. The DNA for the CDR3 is TGTGCCACCAGCCGGGACGCTGGGGCCAACGTCCTGACTTTC. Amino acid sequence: CATSRDAGANVLTF.

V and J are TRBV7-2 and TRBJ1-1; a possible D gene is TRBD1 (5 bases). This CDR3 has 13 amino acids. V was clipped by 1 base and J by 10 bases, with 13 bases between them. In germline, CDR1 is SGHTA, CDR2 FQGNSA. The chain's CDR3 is CASSLVGAPRAFF. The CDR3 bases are TGTGCCAGCAGCTTAGTTGGGGCGCCTAGAGCTTTCTTT.

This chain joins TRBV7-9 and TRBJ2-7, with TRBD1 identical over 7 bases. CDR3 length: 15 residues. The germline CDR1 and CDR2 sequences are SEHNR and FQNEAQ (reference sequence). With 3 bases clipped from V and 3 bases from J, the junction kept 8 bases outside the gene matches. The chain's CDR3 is CASSFAGTAHYEQYF. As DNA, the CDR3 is TGTGCCAGCAGCTTCGCCGGGACAGCGCACTACGAGCAGTACTTC. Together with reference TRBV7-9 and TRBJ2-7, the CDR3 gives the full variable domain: DTGVSQNPRHKITKRGQNVTFRCDPISEHNRLYWYRQTLGQGPEFLTYFQNEAQLEKSRLLSDRFSAERPKGSFSTLEIQRTEQGDSAMYLCASSFAGTAHYEQYFGPGTRLTVT.

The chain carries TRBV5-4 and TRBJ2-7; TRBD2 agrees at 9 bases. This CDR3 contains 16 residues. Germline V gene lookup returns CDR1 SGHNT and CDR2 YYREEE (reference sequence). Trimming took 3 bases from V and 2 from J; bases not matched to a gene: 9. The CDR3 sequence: CASSSASSGKTYEQYF. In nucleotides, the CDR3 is TGTGCCAGCAGCTCGGCTTCTAGCGGGAAAACCTACGAGCAGTACTTC.

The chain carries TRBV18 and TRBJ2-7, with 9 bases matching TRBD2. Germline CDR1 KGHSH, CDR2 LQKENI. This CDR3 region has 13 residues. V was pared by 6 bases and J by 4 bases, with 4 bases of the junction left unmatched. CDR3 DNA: TGTGCCAGCTCTCCTAGCGGGAAATACGAGCAGTACTTC. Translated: CASSPSGKYEQYF.

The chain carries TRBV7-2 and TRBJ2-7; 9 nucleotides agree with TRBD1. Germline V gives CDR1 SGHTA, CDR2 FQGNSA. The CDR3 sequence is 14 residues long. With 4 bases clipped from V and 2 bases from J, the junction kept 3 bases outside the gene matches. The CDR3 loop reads CASSSGTGPYEQYF. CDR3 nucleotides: TGTGCCAGCAGCTCCGGGACAGGGCCCTACGAGCAGTACTTC.

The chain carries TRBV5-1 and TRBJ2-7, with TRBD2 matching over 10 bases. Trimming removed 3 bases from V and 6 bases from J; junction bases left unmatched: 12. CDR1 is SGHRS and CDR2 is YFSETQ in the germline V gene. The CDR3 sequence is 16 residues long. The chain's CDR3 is CASSWGLAGALAEQYF. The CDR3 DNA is TGCGCCAGCAGCTGGGGGCTAGCGGGAGCCTTGGCCGAGCAGTACTTC.

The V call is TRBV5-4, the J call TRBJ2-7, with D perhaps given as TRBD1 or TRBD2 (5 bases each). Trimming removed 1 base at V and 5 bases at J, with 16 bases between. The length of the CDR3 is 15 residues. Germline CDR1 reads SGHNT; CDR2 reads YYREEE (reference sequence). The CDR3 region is CASSLSTGGFNEQYF. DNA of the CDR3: TGTGCCAGCAGCTTGAGTACAGGAGGATTCAACGAGCAGTACTTC. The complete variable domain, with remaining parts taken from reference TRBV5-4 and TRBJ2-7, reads ETGVTQSPTHLIKTRGQQVTLRCSSQSGHNTVSWYQQALGQGPQFIFQYYREEENGRGNFPPRFSGLQFPNYSSELNVNALELDDSALYLCASSLSTGGFNEQYFGPGTRLTVT.

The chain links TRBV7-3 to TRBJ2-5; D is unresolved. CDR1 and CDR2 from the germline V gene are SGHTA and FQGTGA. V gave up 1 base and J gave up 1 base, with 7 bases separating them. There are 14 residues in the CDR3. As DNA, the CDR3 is TGTGCCAGCAGCTTAAGTACAGCCCAAGAGACCCAGTACTTC. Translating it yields CASSLSTAQETQYF.

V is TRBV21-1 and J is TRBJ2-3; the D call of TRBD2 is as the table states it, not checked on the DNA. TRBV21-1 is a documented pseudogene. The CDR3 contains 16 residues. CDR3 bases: TGTGCCAGCAGCAAGATAGCGGGAGGGGAGGCAGATACGCAGTATTTT. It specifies CASSKIAGGEADTQYF.